The text below deals with one TCR beta chain. Its antigen is undetermined. Each donor's status was that of a healthy bone marrow donor. This CDR3 has 14 residues. Germline V gives CDR1 MNHEY, CDR2 SMNVEV (reference sequence). The V end lost 6 bases, the J end lost 4 bases, and 13 bases lay between the germline ends. This entry comes from a study of cytomegalovirus exposure and HLA in healthy donors. Findings and caveats of the study: Reports state that TCR beta sequences accurately predicted most subjects' HLA-A and HLA-B alleles. Analyzed later, most CMV-associated TCR beta chains appeared HLA-restricted.

PCR was performed using 60 Vbeta and 13 Jbeta primers. The table came from immunoSEQ multiplex PCR; TCRdb's copy has only in-frame clones and leaves some out. Counted here are about 130,000 clones, approximately 84% occurring once; the ten biggest clones make up 2.7%. The material sequenced was PBMCs. The rearrangement links TRBV27 to TRBJ2-1; tentative D call: TRBD1 (6 bases). This sequence originates from a boy between 2 and 10 years old in good health and CMV-seronegative. The CDR3, as DNA: TGTGCCAGCAGCCAGAGACAGGTATACAATGAGCAGTTCTTC. Translation gives CASSQRQVYNEQFF.